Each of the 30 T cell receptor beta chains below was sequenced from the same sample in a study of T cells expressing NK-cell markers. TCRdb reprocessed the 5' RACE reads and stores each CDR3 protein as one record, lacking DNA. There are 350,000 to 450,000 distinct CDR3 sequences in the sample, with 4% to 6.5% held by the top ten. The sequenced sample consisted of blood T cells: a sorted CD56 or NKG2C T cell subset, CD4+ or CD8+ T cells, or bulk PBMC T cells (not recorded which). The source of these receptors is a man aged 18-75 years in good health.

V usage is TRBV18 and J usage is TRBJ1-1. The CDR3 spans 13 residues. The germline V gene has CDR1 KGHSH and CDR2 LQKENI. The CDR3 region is CASSPQRDTEAFF.

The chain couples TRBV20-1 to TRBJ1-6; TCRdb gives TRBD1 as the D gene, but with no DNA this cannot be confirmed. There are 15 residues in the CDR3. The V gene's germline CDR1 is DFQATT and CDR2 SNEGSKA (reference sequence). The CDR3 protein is CSAPRDRGRGSPLHF.

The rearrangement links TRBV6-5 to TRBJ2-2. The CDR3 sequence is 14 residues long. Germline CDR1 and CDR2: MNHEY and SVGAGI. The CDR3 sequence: CASSYATSLGELFF.

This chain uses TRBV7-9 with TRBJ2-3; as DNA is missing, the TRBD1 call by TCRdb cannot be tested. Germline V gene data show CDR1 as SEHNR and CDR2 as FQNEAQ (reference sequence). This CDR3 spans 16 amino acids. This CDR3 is CASSPKPRGSTDTQYF. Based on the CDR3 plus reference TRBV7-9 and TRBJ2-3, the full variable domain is DTGVSQNPRHKITKRGQNVTFRCDPISEHNRLYWYRQTLGQGPEFLTYFQNEAQLEKSRLLSDRFSAERPKGSFSTLEIQRTEQGDSAMYLCASSPKPRGSTDTQYFGPGTRLTVL.

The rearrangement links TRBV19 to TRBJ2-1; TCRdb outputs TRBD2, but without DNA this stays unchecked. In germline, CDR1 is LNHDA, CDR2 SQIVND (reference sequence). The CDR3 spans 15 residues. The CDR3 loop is CASSIAPGTSGEQFF.

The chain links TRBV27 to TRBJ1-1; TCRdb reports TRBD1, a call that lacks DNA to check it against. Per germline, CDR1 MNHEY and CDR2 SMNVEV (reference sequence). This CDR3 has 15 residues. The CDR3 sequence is CASSLKGGPYTEAFF.

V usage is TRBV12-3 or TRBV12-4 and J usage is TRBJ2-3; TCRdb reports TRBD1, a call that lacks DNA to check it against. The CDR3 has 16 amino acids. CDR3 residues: CASRKPGQGAEDTQYF.

The CDR3 loop is CASSQYGRGSGRINYGYTF. The chain uses TRBV14 and TRBJ1-2; TCRdb names TRBD1, which stays unverified in the absence of DNA. In germline, CDR1 is SGHDN, CDR2 FVKESK. This CDR3 has 19 amino acids. Combining the CDR3 with reference TRBV14 and TRBJ1-2 gives the whole variable domain EAGVTQFPSHSVIEKGQTVTLRCDPISGHDNLYWYRRVMGKEIKFLLHFVKESKQDESGMPNNRFLAERTGGTYSTLKVQPAELEDSGVYFCASSQYGRGSGRINYGYTFGSGTRLTVV.

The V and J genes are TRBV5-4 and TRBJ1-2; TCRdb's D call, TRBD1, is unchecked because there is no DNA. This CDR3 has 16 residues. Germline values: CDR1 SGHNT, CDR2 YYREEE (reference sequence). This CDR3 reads CASSLAGGRGNYGYTF.

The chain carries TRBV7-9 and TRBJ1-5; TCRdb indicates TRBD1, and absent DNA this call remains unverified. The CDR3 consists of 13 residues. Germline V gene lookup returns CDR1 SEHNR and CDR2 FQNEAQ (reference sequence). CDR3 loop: CASSLDQDRPQHF.

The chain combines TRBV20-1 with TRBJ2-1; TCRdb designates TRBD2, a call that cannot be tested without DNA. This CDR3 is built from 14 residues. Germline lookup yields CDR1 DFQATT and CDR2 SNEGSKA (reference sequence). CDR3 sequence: CSADLRRGYNEQFF.

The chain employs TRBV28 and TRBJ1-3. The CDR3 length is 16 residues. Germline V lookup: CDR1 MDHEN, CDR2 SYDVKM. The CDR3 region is CASTGGLDRGGNTIYF.

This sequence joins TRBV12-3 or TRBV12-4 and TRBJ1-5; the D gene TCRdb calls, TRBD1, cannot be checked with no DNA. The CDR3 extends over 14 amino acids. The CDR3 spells CASRAGTGVRPQHF.

The CDR3 is CASRETSGGETQYF. V and J are TRBV2 and TRBJ2-5; checking the TCRdb D call of TRBD2 is not possible without DNA. This CDR3 is 14 amino acids long. In germline, CDR1 is SNHLY, CDR2 FYNNEI.

CDR3 region: CASSQVPGTGELFF. The chain has TRBV7-9 and TRBJ2-2; the D gene TCRdb calls, TRBD2, cannot be checked with no DNA. This CDR3 has 14 amino acids. CDR1 SEHNR and CDR2 FQNEAQ come from the germline V gene (reference sequence).

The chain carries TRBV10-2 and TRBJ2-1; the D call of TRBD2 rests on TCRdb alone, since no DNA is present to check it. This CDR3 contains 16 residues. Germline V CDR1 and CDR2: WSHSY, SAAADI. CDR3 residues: CASTSLEGAGYNEQFF.

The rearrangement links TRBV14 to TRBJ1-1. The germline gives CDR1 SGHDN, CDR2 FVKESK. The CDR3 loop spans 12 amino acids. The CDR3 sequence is CASSQGVTEAFF.

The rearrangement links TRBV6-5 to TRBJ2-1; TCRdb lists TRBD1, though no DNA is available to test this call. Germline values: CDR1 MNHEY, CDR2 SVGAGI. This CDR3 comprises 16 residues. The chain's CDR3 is CASSYSMSRGRNEQFF.

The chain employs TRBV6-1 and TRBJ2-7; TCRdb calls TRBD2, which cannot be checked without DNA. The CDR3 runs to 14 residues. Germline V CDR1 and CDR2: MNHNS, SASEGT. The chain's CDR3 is CASNQPSPSYEQYF.

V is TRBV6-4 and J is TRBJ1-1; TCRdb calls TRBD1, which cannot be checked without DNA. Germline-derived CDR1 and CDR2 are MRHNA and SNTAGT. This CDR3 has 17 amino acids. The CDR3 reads CASSATATYVMNTEAFF.

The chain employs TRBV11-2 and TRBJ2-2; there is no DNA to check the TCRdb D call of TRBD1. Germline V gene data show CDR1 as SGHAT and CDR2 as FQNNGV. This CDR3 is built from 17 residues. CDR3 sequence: CASSPWDGTGNTGELFF.

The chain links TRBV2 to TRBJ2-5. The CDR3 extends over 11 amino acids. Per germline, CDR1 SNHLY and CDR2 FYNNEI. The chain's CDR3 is CASSGVGTQYF.

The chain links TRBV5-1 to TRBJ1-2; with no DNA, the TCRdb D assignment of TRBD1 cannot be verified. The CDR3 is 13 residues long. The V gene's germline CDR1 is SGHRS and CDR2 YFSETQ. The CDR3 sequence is CASAGTLDYGYTF.

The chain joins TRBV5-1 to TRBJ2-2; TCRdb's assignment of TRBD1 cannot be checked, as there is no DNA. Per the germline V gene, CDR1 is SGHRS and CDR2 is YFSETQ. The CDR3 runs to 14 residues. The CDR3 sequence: CASSLRGGTGELFF.

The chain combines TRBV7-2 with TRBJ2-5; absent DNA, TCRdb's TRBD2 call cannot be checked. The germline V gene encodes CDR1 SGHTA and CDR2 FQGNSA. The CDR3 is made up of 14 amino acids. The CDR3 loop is CASSLGPGGETQYF.

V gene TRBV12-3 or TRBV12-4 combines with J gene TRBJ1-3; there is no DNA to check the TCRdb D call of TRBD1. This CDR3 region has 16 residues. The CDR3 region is CASRPLTGYSGNTIYF.

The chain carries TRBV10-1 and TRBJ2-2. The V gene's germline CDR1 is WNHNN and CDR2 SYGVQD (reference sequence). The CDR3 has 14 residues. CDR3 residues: CASREYCNTGELFF.

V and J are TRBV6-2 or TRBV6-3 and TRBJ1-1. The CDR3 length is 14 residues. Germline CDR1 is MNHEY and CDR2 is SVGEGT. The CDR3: CASRTRLLGTEAFF.

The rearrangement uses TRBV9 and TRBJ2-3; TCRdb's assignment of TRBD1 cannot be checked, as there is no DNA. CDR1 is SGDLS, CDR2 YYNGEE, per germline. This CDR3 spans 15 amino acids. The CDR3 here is CASTQGLGFSDTQYF.

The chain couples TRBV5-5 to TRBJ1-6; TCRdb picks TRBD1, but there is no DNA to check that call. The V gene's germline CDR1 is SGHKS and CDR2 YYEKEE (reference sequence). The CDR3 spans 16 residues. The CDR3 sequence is CASSRDRGLYNSPLHF.